Here is one T cell receptor (beta chain) with its context. What it binds is unknown. Sorting of CD4+ and CD8+ T cells was performed on PBMCs. The data derive from a study of CD8+ T cells in alopecia areata. Study observations and caveats: The study also sequences resident alphabeta T cells of normal skin in scalp samples. Normal scalp had lower clonality than lesional scalp, with alopecia totalis/universalis lesions showing this most strongly. TCR sharing across patients was less clear than in mice, possibly HLA-related.

The authors extracted RNA and reverse transcribed it into cDNA as the sequencing template. Profiled with immunoSEQ multiplex PCR; TCRdb holds only in-frame clones, not every one. Of 98,000 or so clones listed, roughly 60% are singletons. V lost 4 bases to trimming and J lost 1 base, with 14 bases between them. Germline-derived CDR1 and CDR2 are LGHNA and YSLEER. This CDR3 region has 16 residues. Sequencing was performed on CD8+ T cells sorted from blood. This receptor was taken from a human donor in good health. The chain employs TRBV4-3 and TRBJ1-3; D is perhaps TRBD1 (5 bases). The CDR3 loop reads CASSPSVRASGNTIYF. The CDR3 DNA is TGCGCCAGCAGCCCCTCGGTCAGGGCATCTGGAAACACCATATATTTT.